This T cell receptor (beta chain) was profiled in a study of T-cell memory formation after mild COVID-19. TCRdb analysed the 5' RACE reads with MiXCR anew, one entry per CDR3 protein. The sample yields more than 80,000 distinct CDR3 sequences, 9.5% to 15% seen once. Germline CDR1 reads MNHNS; CDR2 reads SASEGT. V lost 4 bases and J 10 bases, leaving 11 bases between the germline ends. The CDR3 length is 12 residues. This clonotype showed up just a few times. Sequencing input: PBMCs or a T cell subset sorted from them (not recorded which). This clonotype was sampled from an adult woman who had mild COVID-19 (a few samples of this study predate the infection). Cell type and time point are not known. This rearrangement joins TRBV6-1 to TRBJ2-1, with TRBD2 as a possible D gene (5 bases). CDR3 nucleotide sequence: TGTGCCAGCAGTGGAACGCCGGGAGAGCAGTTCTTC. Protein sequence: CASSGTPGEQFF.